The following is a T cell receptor (beta chain) sequence with its context. Its matching antigen is unknown. Sequenced by immunoSEQ multiplex PCR; TCRdb stores in-frame clones only, minus some. Of about 77,000 clones listed, 75% to 90% were seen once; the top ten hold roughly 2.2%. The data are from a study of OX40 agonist ivuxolimab in advanced cancers. Study findings and constraints: On average, CD8+ T cells had more expanded clones than CD4+.

Germline values: CDR1 SNHLY, CDR2 FYNNEI. The ends were cut back, 5 bases at V and 3 bases at J, with 14 bases in the middle. The CDR3 consists of 14 residues. The receptor was isolated from an adult with an advanced solid tumor such as melanoma, head and neck, liver or kidney cancer. The chain links TRBV2 to TRBJ2-7; D unclear. The sequenced sample was CD4+ or CD8+ T cells sorted from blood, obtained in a trial of the OX40 agonist ivuxolimab. CDR3 DNA: TGTGCCAGCAGTATACCAGGTCCTCACTACGAGCAGTACTTC. This gives the protein CASSIPGPHYEQYF.